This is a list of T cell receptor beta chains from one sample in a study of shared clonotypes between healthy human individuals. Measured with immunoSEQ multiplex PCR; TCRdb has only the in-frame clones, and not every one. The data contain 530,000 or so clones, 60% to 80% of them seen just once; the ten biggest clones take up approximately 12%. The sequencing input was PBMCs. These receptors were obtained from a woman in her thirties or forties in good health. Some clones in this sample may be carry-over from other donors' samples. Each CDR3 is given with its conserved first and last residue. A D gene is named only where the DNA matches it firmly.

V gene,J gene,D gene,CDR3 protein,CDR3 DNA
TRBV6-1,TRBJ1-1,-,CATKTGFGEAFF,TGTGCCACCAAGACAGGCTTCGGTGAAGCTTTCTTT
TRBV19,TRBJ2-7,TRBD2,CASRNEREGPYEQYF,TGTGCCAGTAGGAACGAGCGGGAGGGCCCATACGAGCAGTACTTC
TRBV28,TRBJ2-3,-,CASSWASPNSGDTQYF,TGTGCCAGCAGTTGGGCTAGCCCAAACTCCGGGGATACGCAGTATTTT
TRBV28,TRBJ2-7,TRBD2,CASSLFVTSGYEQYF,TGTGCCAGCAGTTTATTCGTGACTAGCGGGTACGAGCAGTACTTC
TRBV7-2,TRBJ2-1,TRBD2,CASSLGRLAGNEQFF,TGTGCCAGCAGCTTAGGTCGACTAGCTGGCAATGAGCAGTTCTTC
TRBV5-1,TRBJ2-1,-,CASSPYSGYNEQFF,TGCGCCAGCAGTCCCTATAGCGGATACAATGAGCAGTTCTTC
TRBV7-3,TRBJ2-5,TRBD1,CASSPQGAQETQYF,TGTGCCAGCAGCCCACAGGGGGCCCAAGAGACCCAGTACTTC
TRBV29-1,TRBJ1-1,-,CSVDRQQNTEAFF,TGCAGCGTTGATAGGCAGCAGAACACTGAAGCTTTCTTT
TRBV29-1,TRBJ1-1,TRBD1,CSVWDREATEAFF,TGCAGCGTGTGGGACAGGGAGGCGACTGAAGCTTTCTTT
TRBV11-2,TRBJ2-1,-,CASSFWGAPGNNEQFF,TGTGCCAGCAGCTTTTGGGGGGCGCCAGGCAACAATGAGCAGTTCTTC
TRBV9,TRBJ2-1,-,CASSVGGSTNEQFF,TGTGCCAGCAGCGTAGGTGGGAGTACCAATGAGCAGTTCTTC
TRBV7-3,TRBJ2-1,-,CASSLTGAGGPPRGAEQFF,TGTGCCAGCAGCTTAACTGGGGCCGGGGGACCTCCGCGCGGGGCTGAGCAGTTCTTC